The sample holds one count of the clone carrying this T cell receptor beta chain. Its antigen is as yet unknown. Sequenced with the Oncomine TCR Beta short-read assay was DNA taken from cultured CD4+ T cells. TCRdb reprocessed the PCR reads via MiXCR and lists one record per CDR3 protein. The repertoire has more than 12,000 distinct CDR3 sequences, approximately 84% of them found once; the top ten carry roughly 9.1%. The entry originates in a study of vaccination and CD4 T cells after COVID-19. Specified treatment: approximately nine-day PBMC culture with coronavirus spike peptide pools or control peptides (ViraFEST assay). The germline V gene has CDR1 SNHLY and CDR2 FYNNEI. V lost 7 bases, J lost 3 bases, and 9 bases lay in between. The CDR3 totals 13 residues.

The TCR was taken from a human donor who received a COVID-19 vaccine. The sample here was CD4+ T cells from blood, cultured in vitro, taken after SARS-CoV-2 vaccination. This chain joins TRBV2 and TRBJ2-2; no definite D call. CDR3 in amino acids: CASKQVYTGELFF. CDR3 nucleotide sequence: TGTGCCAGCAAGCAGGTTTACACCGGGGAGCTGTTTTTT.